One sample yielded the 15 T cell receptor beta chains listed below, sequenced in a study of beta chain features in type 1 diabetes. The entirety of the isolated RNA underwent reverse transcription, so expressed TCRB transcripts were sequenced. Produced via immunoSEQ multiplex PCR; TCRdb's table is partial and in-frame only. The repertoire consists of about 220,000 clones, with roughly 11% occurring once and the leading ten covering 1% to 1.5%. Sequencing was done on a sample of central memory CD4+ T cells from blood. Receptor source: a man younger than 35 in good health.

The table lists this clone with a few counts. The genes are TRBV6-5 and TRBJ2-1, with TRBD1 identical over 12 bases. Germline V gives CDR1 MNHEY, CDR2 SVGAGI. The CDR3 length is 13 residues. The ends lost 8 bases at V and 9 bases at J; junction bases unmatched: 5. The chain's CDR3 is CASGGQGASEQFF. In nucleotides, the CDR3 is TGTGCCAGCGGGGGACAGGGGGCGAGTGAGCAGTTCTTC.

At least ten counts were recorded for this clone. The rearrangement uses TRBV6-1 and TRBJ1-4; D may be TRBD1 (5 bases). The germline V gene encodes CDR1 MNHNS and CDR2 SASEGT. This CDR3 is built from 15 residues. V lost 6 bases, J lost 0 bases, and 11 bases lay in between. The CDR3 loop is CASRAVTATNEKLFF. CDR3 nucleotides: TGTGCCAGCAGGGCCGTGACAGCAACTAATGAAAAACTGTTTTTT.

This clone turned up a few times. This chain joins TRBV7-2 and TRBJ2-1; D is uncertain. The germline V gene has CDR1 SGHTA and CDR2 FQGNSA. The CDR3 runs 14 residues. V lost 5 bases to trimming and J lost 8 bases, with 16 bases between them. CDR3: CASSQDLSSDEQFF. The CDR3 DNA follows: TGTGCCAGCAGCCAAGATTTGAGTTCCGATGAGCAGTTCTTC.

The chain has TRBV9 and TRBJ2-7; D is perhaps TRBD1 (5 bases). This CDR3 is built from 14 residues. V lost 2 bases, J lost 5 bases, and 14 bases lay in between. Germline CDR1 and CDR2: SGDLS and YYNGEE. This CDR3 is CASSVAGLENEQYF. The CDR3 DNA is TGTGCCAGCAGCGTGGCAGGGCTAGAAAACGAGCAGTACTTC.

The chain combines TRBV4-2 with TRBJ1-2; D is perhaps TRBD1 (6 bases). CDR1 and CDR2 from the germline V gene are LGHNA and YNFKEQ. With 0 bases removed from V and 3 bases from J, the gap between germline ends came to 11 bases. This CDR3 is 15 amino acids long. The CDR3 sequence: CASSQDYREDYGYTF. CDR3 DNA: TGTGCCAGCAGCCAAGATTACAGGGAGGACTATGGCTACACCTTC.

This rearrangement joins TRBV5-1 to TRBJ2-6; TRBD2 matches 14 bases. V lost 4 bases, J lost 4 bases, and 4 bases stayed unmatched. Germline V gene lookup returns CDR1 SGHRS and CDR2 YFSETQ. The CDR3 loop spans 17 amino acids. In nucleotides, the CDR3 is TGCGCCAGCAGCAAGGGACTAGCGGGAGACGGGGCCAACGTCCTGACTTTC. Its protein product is CASSKGLAGDGANVLTF.

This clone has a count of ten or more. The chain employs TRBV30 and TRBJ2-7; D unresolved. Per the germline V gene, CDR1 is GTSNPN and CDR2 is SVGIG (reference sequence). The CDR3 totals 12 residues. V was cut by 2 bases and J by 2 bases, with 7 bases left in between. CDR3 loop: CAWSSSAYEQYF. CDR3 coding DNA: TGTGCCTGGAGTTCTAGTGCCTACGAGCAGTACTTC.

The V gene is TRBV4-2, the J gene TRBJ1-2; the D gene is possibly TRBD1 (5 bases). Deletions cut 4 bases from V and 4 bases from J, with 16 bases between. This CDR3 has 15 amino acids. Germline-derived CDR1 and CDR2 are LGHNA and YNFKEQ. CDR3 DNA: TGTGCCAGCAGCCCCGCCCCGGGGGAGGGCTATGGCTACACCTTC. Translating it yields CASSPAPGEGYGYTF.

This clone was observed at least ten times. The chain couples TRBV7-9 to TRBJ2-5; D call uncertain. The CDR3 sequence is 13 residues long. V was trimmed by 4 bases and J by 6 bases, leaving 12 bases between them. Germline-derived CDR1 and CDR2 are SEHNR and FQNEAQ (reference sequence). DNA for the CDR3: TGTGCCAGCAGCTCCCCTGTCGATCAGACCCAGTACTTC. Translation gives CASSSPVDQTQYF.

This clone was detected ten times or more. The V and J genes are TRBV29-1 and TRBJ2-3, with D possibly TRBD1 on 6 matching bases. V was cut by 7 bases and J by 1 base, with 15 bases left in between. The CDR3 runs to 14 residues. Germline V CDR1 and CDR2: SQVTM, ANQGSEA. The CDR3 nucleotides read TGCAGCGCCCGCAGGGGTATTGGCACAGATACGCAGTATTTT. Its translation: CSARRGIGTDTQYF.

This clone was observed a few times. CDR3 residues: CASSFRLDEQFF. CDR3 bases: TGCGCCAGCAGCTTCCGGCTAGATGAGCAGTTCTTC. The chain uses TRBV5-1 and TRBJ2-1; unclear D gene. This CDR3 contains 12 residues. V was pared by 2 bases and J by 8 bases, with 8 bases between. Germline CDR1 and CDR2: SGHRS and YFSETQ.

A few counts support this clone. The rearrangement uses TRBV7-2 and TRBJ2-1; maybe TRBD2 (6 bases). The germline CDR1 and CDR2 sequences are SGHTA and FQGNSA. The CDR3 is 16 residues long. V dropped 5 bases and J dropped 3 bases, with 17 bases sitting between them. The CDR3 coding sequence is TGTGCCAGCAGCCAAAATCGGCTAGCGTTCTACAATGAGCAGTTCTTC. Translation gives CASSQNRLAFYNEQFF.

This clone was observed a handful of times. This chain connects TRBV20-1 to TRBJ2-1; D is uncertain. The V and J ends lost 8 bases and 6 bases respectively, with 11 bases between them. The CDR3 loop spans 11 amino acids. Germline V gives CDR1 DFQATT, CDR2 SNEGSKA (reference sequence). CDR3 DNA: TGCAGTTCCTTTCCGGGCAATGAGCAGTTCTTC. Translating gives CSSFPGNEQFF.

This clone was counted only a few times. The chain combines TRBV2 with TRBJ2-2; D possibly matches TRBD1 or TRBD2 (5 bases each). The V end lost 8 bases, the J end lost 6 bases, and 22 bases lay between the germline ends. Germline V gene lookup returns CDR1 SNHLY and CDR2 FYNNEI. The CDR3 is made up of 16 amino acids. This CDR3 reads CASRKGTRELAGELFF. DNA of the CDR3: TGTGCCAGCCGGAAGGGGACCAGGGAGCTAGCCGGGGAGCTGTTTTTT. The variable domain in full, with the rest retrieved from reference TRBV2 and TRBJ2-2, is EPEVTQTPSHQVTQMGQEVILRCVPISNHLYFYWYRQILGQKVEFLVSFYNNEISEKSEIFDDQFSVERPDGSNFTLKIRSTKLEDSAMYFCASRKGTRELAGELFFGEGSRLTVL.

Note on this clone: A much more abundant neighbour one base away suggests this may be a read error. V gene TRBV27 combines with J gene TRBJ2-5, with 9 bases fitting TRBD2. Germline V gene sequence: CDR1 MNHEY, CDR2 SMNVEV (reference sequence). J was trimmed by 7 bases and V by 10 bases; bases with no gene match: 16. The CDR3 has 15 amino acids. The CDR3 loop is CATAQGGRAAATQYF. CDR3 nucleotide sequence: TGTGCCACCGCCCAGGGCGGGAGGGCCGCGGCGACCCAGTACTTC.